There are many counts of the clone carrying this T cell receptor beta chain. Germline-derived CDR1 and CDR2 are MNHNS and SASEGT. V lost 5 bases to trimming and J lost 4 bases; unmatched junction nucleotides: 9. The CDR3 length is 15 residues. Amplified TCR beta CDR3 regions derived from RNA transcripts. Carried out on the TCR CDR3, a first-round RT-PCR used the HTBI primer set. Each CDR3 protein is one row after TCRdb ran MiXCR on the multiplex PCR reads. This table holds under 400,000 distinct CDR3 sequences, 25% found once. This sample is part of a study of T cells in Graves' hyperthyroidism and ophthalmopathy.

The clonotype originates from a man aged 50 to 59 with Graves' hyperthyroidism. Sequencing input: blood. The J gene is TRBJ2-7, the V gene TRBV6-1, with TRBD2 matching over 9 bases. CDR3 DNA sequence: TGTGCCAGCAGTTCCTCCCTTAGCGGGAGATACGAGCAGTACTTC. The encoded protein is CASSSSLSGRYEQYF.